The source of this T cell receptor (beta chain) is a study of blood T cell repertoires in COVID-19. Data came from immunoSEQ multiplex PCR; TCRdb stores just in-frame clones and leaves some out. The sample records hundreds of thousands of clones, over 75% being singletons. CDR1 LGHDT and CDR2 YNNKEL come from the germline V gene (reference sequence). CDR3 size: 14 residues. Trimming shortened V by 1 base and J by 7 bases, and 13 bases separated the two germline ends. What was sequenced was peripheral blood. This sequence was found in a woman aged 45-65 years with active or convalescent COVID-19. V and J are TRBV3-1 (or the pseudogene TRBV3-2) and TRBJ1-1; no reliable D call. DNA of the CDR3: TGTGCCAGCAGCCAAGGTGAGGGTTCGTATGAAGCTTTCTTT. Translation gives CASSQGEGSYEAFF.